This record covers a single T cell receptor beta chain. The target antigen is unknown. The V and J ends lost 8 bases and 0 bases respectively, with 7 bases between them. In germline, CDR1 is MNHEY, CDR2 SMNVEV (reference sequence). The CDR3 totals 13 residues. The sample is drawn from a study of T-cell reconstitution after alpha-beta-depleted transplantation in children. Study-level results: High day-60 TCRbeta diversity in some patients came from surviving recipient T cells and thymic progenitors. Several hundred expanded graft clones reportedly were the source of alpha-beta T cells about two months after transplant. Newly generated T cells supplied most T-cell counts and diversity one year post-transplant.

Preparing the TCRbeta library involved the use of unique molecular identifiers. TCRdb itself ran the PCR reads through MiXCR, one entry per CDR3 protein. The sample yields about 200,000 distinct CDR3 sequences, under 8.5% seen once. This chain uses TRBV27 with TRBJ2-2, with D uncertain. The sequences come from PBMCs, mostly from graft donor cells, collected 360 days after TCRalphabeta/CD19-depleted stem cell transplant. The receptor was derived from a male patient between 2 and 9 years old who had a stem cell transplant for acute myeloid leukemia, so the T cells may come from the graft donor. This chain's CDR3 is CASLTTNTGELFF. CDR3 sequence (DNA): TGTGCCAGCTTGACAACGAACACCGGGGAGCTGTTTTTT.